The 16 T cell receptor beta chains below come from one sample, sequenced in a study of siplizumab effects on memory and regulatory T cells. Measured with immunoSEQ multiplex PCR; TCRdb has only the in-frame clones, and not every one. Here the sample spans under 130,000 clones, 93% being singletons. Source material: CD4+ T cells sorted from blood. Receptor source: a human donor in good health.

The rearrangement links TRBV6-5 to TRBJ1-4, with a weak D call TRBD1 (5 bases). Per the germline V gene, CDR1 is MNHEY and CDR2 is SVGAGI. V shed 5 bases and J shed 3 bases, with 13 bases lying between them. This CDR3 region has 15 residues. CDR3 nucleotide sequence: TGTGCCAGCAGTGGAACGACAGCTCCTAATGAAAAACTGTTTTTT. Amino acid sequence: CASSGTTAPNEKLFF.

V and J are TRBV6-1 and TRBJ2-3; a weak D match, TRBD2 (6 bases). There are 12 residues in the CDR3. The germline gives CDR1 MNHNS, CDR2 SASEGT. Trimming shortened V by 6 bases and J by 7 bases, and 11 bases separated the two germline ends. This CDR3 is CASRAGGNTQYF. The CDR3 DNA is TGTGCCAGCAGAGCCGGGGGTAATACGCAGTATTTT.

The CDR3 loop reads CASSLSASGSTDTQYF. The CDR3 DNA reads TGTGCCAGCAGCTTGTCAGCTAGCGGGAGCACAGATACGCAGTATTTT. The chain has TRBV5-4 and TRBJ2-3; 8 nucleotides match TRBD2. V dropped 1 base and J dropped 0; count of bases not matched to a gene: 4. CDR1 and CDR2 from the germline V gene are SGHNT and YYREEE (reference sequence). This CDR3 region has 16 residues. The full variable domain, completed using reference TRBV5-4 and TRBJ2-3, is ETGVTQSPTHLIKTRGQQVTLRCSSQSGHNTVSWYQQALGQGPQFIFQYYREEENGRGNFPPRFSGLQFPNYSSELNVNALELDDSALYLCASSLSASGSTDTQYFGPGTRLTVL.

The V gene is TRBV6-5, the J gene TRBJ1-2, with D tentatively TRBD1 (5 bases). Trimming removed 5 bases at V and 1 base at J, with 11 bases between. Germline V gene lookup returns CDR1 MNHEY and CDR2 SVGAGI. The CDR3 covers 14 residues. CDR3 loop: CASSKPDSNYGYTF. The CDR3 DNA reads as TGTGCCAGCAGTAAACCAGACAGTAACTATGGCTACACCTTC.

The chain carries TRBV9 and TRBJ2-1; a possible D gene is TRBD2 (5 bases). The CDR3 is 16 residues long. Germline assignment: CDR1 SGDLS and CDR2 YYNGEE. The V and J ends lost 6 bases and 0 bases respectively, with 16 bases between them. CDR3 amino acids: CASTPTRGTSYNEQFF. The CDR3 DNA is TGTGCCAGCACCCCCACCCGGGGTACCTCCTACAATGAGCAGTTCTTC.

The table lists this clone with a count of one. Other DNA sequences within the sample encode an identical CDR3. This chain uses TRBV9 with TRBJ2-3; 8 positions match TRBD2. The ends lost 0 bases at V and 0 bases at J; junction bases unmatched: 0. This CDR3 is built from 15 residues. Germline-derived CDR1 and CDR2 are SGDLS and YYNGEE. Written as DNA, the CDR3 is TGTGCCAGCAGCGTAGCTAGCGGGAGCACAGATACGCAGTATTTT. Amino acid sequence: CASSVASGSTDTQYF.

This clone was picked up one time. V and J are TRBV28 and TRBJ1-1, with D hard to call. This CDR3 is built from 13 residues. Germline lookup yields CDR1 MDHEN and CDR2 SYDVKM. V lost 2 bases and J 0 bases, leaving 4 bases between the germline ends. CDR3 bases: TGTGCCAGCAGTTTAAAGGTGAACACTGAAGCTTTCTTT. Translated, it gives CASSLKVNTEAFF.

CDR3 bases: TGTGCCAGCAGCTTAGAAGGGGGCAGTCAGCCCCAGCATTTT. It yields the protein CASSLEGGSQPQHF. This chain joins TRBV7-9 and TRBJ1-5, with 7 bases that match TRBD1. This CDR3 comprises 14 residues. Germline CDR1 SEHNR, CDR2 FQNEAQ (reference sequence). Trimming at V came to 1 base and at J to 6 bases, leaving 3 bases not matched to a gene.

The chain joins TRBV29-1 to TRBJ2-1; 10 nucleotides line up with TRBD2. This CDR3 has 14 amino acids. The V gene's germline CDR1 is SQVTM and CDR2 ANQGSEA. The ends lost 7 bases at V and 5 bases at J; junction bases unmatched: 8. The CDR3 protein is CSGKGTSVDNEQFF. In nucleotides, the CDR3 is TGCAGCGGGAAGGGGACTAGCGTAGACAATGAGCAGTTCTTC.

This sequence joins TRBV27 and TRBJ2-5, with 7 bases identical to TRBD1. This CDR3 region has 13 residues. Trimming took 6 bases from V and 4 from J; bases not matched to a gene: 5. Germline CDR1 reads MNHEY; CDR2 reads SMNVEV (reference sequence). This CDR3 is CASRVNRGETQYF. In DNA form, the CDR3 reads TGTGCCAGCAGGGTTAACAGGGGAGAGACCCAGTACTTC.

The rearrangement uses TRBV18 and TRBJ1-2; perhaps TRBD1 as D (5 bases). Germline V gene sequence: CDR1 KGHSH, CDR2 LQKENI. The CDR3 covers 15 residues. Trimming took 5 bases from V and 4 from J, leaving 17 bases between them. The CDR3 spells CASSGGTPSPYGYTF. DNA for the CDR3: TGTGCCAGCTCAGGCGGGACCCCATCCCCCTATGGCTACACCTTC.

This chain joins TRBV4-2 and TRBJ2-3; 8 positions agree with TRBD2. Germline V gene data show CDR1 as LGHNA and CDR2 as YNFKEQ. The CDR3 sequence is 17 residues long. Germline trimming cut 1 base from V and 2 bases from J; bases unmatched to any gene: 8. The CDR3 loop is CASSQVRAGGFTDTQYF. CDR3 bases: TGTGCCAGCAGCCAAGTTCGGGCGGGGGGATTCACAGATACGCAGTATTTT.

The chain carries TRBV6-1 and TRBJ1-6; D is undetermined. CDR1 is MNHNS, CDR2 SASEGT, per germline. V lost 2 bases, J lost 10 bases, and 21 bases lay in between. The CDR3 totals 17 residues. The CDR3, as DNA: TGTGCCAGCAGTGAAAACCCGACGGGTTCGAGAGGGTCACCCCTCCACTTT. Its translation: CASSENPTGSRGSPLHF.

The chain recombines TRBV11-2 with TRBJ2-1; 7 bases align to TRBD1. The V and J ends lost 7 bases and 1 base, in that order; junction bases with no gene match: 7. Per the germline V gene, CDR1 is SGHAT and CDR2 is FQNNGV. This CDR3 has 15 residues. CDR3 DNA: TGTGCCAGCACAGTAAACAGGGGTTCCTACAATGAGCAGTTCTTC. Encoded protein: CASTVNRGSYNEQFF.

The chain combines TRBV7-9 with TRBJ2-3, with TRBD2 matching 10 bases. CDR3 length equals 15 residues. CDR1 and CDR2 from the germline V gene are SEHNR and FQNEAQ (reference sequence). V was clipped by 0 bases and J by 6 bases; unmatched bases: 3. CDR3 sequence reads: CASSLATSGVDTQYF. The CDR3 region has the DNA TGTGCCAGCAGCTTAGCTACTAGCGGGGTGGATACGCAGTATTTT. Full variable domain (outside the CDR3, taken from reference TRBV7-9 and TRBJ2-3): DTGVSQNPRHKITKRGQNVTFRCDPISEHNRLYWYRQTLGQGPEFLTYFQNEAQLEKSRLLSDRFSAERPKGSFSTLEIQRTEQGDSAMYLCASSLATSGVDTQYFGPGTRLTVL.

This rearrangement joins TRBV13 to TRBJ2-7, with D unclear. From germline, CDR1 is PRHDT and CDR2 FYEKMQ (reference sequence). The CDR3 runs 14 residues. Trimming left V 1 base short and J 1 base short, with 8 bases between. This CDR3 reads CASSLVARSYEQYF. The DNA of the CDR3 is TGTGCCAGCAGCTTAGTGGCCCGGTCCTACGAGCAGTACTTC.